This TCR beta chain originates from a study of blood T cell repertoires in COVID-19. TCRdb's table, derived via immunoSEQ multiplex PCR, lists solely in-frame clones and lacks some. The sample comprises 300,000 to 350,000 clones, 80% to 90% of which are singletons, and approximately 4% rests with the top ten. V was clipped by 6 bases and J by 6 bases, with 12 bases between them. CDR3 length: 14 amino acids. Germline V gene sequence: CDR1 MDHEN, CDR2 SYDVKM. The sequence was obtained from a woman in her 40s with acute COVID-19. The chain uses TRBV28 and TRBJ1-6; D call uncertain. Sequencing input: PBMCs or T cells enriched from blood (not recorded which). In DNA, the CDR3 is TGTGCCAGCAGGAGTCCCCCTGTTAATTCACCCCTCCACTTT. Its protein product is CASRSPPVNSPLHF.